These T cell receptor beta chains were read from a single sample in a study of T cells in Graves' hyperthyroidism and ophthalmopathy. From the multiplex PCR reads, TCRdb called clonotypes with MiXCR, one entry per CDR3 protein. The sample has 560,000 or so distinct CDR3 sequences; about 20% are singletons. Sequenced input: blood. These receptors came from a middle-aged man with Graves' ophthalmopathy. The CDR3 runs from the conserved cysteine through the conserved F or W. Fields, in order: J gene, V gene, D gene, clone size, CDR3 protein, CDR3 DNA. A D gene is named only where the DNA matches it firmly. Clone size is not always given. Where it is, it says once, few, many or a class for expanded clones.

J gene: TRBJ2-3
V gene: TRBV3-1
D gene: .
clone size: few
CDR3 protein: CASSQDPGASTDTQYF
CDR3 DNA: TGTGCCAGCAGCCAAGATCCGGGGGCTAGCACAGATACGCAGTATTTT

J gene: TRBJ2-7
V gene: TRBV20-1
D gene: TRBD2
clone size: many
CDR3 protein: CSAGDPRGGSYEQYF
CDR3 DNA: TGCAGTGCTGGAGACCCGCGGGGGGGGTCCTACGAGCAGTACTTC

J gene: TRBJ2-7
V gene: TRBV3-1
D gene: TRBD1
clone size: .
CDR3 protein: CASSQAGTAKHYEQYF
CDR3 DNA: TGTGCCAGCAGCCAAGCGGGGACAGCAAAACACTACGAGCAGTACTTC

J gene: TRBJ2-1
V gene: TRBV11-2
D gene: TRBD2
clone size: many
CDR3 protein: CASSPSGLAGGGEQFF
CDR3 DNA: TGTGCCAGCAGCCCCTCTGGACTAGCGGGGGGAGGAGAGCAGTTCTTC

J gene: TRBJ2-6
V gene: TRBV3-1
D gene: TRBD2
clone size: .
CDR3 protein: CASSQEGGASGPAGANVLTF
CDR3 DNA: TGTGCCAGCAGCCAAGAAGGAGGGGCTAGCGGGCCGGCCGGGGCCAACGTCCTGACTTTC

J gene: TRBJ2-7
V gene: TRBV28
D gene: TRBD1
clone size: many
CDR3 protein: CASSQGGQGTYEQYF
CDR3 DNA: TGTGCCAGCAGTCAAGGGGGACAGGGAACCTACGAGCAGTACTTC

J gene: TRBJ2-5
V gene: TRBV6-2/TRBV6-3
D gene: .
clone size: .
CDR3 protein: CASSLGTPMGTQYF
CDR3 DNA: TGTGCCAGCAGCCTCGGGACGCCTATGGGGACCCAGTACTTC

J gene: TRBJ1-1
V gene: TRBV6-1
D gene: TRBD1
clone size: many
CDR3 protein: CASSEQGAPYTEAFF
CDR3 DNA: TGTGCCAGCAGTGAACAGGGGGCCCCTTACACTGAAGCTTTCTTT

J gene: TRBJ2-3
V gene: TRBV5-1
D gene: TRBD2
clone size: .
CDR3 protein: CASSYTGTSGGAADTQYF
CDR3 DNA: TGCGCCAGCAGCTACACCGGGACTAGCGGGGGGGCAGCGGATACGCAGTATTTT

J gene: TRBJ1-1
V gene: TRBV10-3
D gene: .
clone size: .
CDR3 protein: CAISDLQGLNTEAFF
CDR3 DNA: TGTGCCATCAGTGACCTACAGGGACTAAACACTGAAGCTTTCTTT

J gene: TRBJ2-7
V gene: TRBV20-1
D gene: TRBD1
clone size: few
CDR3 protein: CAGTVGSYEQYF
CDR3 DNA: TGCGCAGGGACAGTCGGATCCTACGAGCAGTACTTC

J gene: TRBJ2-3
V gene: TRBV7-8
D gene: TRBD2
clone size: few
CDR3 protein: CASSSGRRGGRNTQYF
CDR3 DNA: TGTGCCAGCAGCTCGGGGAGGCGGGGGGGCCGAAATACGCAGTATTTT

J gene: TRBJ2-1
V gene: TRBV27
D gene: TRBD2
clone size: many
CDR3 protein: CASSIRLAGGSNEQFF
CDR3 DNA: TGTGCCAGCAGTATCCGACTAGCGGGAGGCTCCAATGAGCAGTTCTTC

J gene: TRBJ2-7
V gene: TRBV10-3
D gene: .
clone size: few
CDR3 protein: CAISEDSYEQYF
CDR3 DNA: TGTGCCATCAGTGAGGACAGCTACGAGCAGTACTTC

J gene: TRBJ2-3
V gene: TRBV27
D gene: TRBD2
clone size: .
CDR3 protein: CASTDPASGLSTDTQYF
CDR3 DNA: TGTGCCAGCACCGACCCAGCTAGCGGCCTAAGCACAGATACGCAGTATTTT

J gene: TRBJ2-1
V gene: TRBV28
D gene: TRBD2
clone size: many
CDR3 protein: CASSLSPGLAGPNEQFF
CDR3 DNA: TGTGCCAGCAGTTTATCCCCGGGACTAGCGGGACCCAATGAGCAGTTCTTC

J gene: TRBJ1-2
V gene: TRBV12-3/TRBV12-4
D gene: TRBD1
clone size: few
CDR3 protein: CASSLQGASYTF
CDR3 DNA: TGTGCCAGCAGTCTTCAGGGGGCGAGCTACACCTTC

J gene: TRBJ2-3
V gene: TRBV5-1
D gene: TRBD2
clone size: few
CDR3 protein: CASSRSGRAGDTQYF
CDR3 DNA: TGCGCCAGCAGCCGTAGCGGGAGGGCCGGAGATACGCAGTATTTT

J gene: TRBJ2-3
V gene: TRBV24-1
D gene: .
clone size: few
CDR3 protein: CATSDWGNTQYF
CDR3 DNA: TGTGCCACCAGTGATTGGGGGAATACGCAGTATTTT

J gene: TRBJ2-7
V gene: TRBV28
D gene: .
clone size: .
CDR3 protein: CASSLTSGGFYEQYF
CDR3 DNA: TGTGCCAGCAGTTTGACTAGTGGGGGGTTTTACGAGCAGTACTTC

J gene: TRBJ2-1
V gene: TRBV11-1
D gene: TRBD2
clone size: .
CDR3 protein: CASSYLAGGANEQFF
CDR3 DNA: TGTGCCAGCAGCTATCTAGCGGGAGGGGCAAATGAGCAGTTCTTC

J gene: TRBJ1-5
V gene: TRBV20-1
D gene: .
clone size: few
CDR3 protein: CSARDQGSNQPQHF
CDR3 DNA: TGCAGTGCTAGAGACCAGGGATCCAATCAGCCCCAGCATTTT

J gene: TRBJ2-7
V gene: TRBV5-1
D gene: TRBD1
clone size: .
CDR3 protein: CASSLVGQSYEQYF
CDR3 DNA: TGCGCCAGCAGCTTGGTGGGACAGAGCTACGAGCAGTACTTC

J gene: TRBJ2-7
V gene: TRBV7-8
D gene: .
clone size: .
CDR3 protein: CASSLQGRAEEQYF
CDR3 DNA: TGTGCCAGCAGCTTACAGGGGAGGGCGGAAGAGCAGTACTTC

J gene: TRBJ2-7
V gene: TRBV4-2
D gene: .
clone size: few
CDR3 protein: CASSQSALGTYEQYF
CDR3 DNA: TGTGCCAGCAGCCAATCGGCTCTCGGCACCTACGAGCAGTACTTC

J gene: TRBJ2-7
V gene: TRBV5-1
D gene: TRBD2
clone size: .
CDR3 protein: CASSPDRAGGHEQYF
CDR3 DNA: TGCGCCAGCAGCCCGGACCGAGCGGGAGGGCATGAGCAGTACTTC

J gene: TRBJ2-5
V gene: TRBV11-3
D gene: .
clone size: .
CDR3 protein: CASSFYICAPQETQYF
CDR3 DNA: TGTGCCAGCAGCTTCTACATCTGTGCGCCACAAGAGACCCAGTACTTC

J gene: TRBJ1-2
V gene: TRBV5-1
D gene: .
clone size: few
CDR3 protein: CASSLAGGVESNYGYTF
CDR3 DNA: TGCGCCAGCAGCTTGGCCGGGGGAGTGGAATCTAACTATGGCTACACCTTC

J gene: TRBJ2-1
V gene: TRBV7-8
D gene: .
clone size: many
CDR3 protein: CASSSQGGYNEQFF
CDR3 DNA: TGTGCCAGCAGCTCCCAGGGAGGTTACAATGAGCAGTTCTTC

J gene: TRBJ1-2
V gene: TRBV28
D gene: .
clone size: few
CDR3 protein: CASRLTGYYGYTF
CDR3 DNA: TGTGCCAGCAGATTAACGGGATACTATGGCTACACCTTC

J gene: TRBJ1-6
V gene: TRBV30
D gene: TRBD1
clone size: few
CDR3 protein: CAWTRGGTASEPLHF
CDR3 DNA: TGTGCCTGGACCCGAGGAGGGACAGCCTCTGAACCCCTCCACTTT

J gene: TRBJ2-3
V gene: TRBV20-1
D gene: .
clone size: few
CDR3 protein: CSARRGATDTQYF
CDR3 DNA: TGCAGTGCTAGGAGAGGGGCCACAGATACGCAGTATTTT